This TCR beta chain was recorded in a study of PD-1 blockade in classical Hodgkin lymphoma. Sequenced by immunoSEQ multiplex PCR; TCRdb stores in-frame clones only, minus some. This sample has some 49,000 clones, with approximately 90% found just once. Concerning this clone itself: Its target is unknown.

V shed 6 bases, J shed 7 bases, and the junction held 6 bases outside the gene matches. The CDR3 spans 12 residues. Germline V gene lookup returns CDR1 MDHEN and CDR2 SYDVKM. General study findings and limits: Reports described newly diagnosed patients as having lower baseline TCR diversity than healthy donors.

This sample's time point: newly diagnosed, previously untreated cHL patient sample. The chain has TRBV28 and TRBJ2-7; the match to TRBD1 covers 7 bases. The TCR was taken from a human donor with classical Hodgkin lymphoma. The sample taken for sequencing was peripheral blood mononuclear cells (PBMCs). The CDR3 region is CASRAGRGEQYF. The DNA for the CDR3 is TGTGCCAGCAGAGCAGGCAGGGGGGAGCAGTACTTC.